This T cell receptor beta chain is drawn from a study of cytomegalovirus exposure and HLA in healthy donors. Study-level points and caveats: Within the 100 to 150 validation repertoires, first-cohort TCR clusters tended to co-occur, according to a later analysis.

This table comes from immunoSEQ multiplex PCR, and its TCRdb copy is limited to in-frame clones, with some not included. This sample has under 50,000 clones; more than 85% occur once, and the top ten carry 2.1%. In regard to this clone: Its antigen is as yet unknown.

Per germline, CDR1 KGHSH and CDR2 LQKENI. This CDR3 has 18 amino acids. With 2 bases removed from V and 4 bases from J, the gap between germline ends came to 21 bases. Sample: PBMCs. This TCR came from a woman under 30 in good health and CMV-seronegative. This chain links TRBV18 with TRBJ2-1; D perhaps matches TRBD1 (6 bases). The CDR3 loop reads CASSPSQGRTKLYNEQFF. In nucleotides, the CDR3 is TGTGCCAGCTCACCATCTCAGGGGCGGACCAAACTATACAATGAGCAGTTCTTC.